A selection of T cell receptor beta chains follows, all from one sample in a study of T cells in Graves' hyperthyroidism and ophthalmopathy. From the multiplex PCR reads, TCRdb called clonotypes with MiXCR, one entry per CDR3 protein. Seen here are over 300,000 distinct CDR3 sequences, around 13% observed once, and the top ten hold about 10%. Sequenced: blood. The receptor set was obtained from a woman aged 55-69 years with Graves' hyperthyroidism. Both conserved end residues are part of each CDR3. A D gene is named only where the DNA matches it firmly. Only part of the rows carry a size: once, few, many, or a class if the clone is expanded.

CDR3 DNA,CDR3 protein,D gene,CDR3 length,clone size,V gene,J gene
TGTGCCAGCTCATGGGGCTTCCATGGGGGCTACACCTTC,CASSWGFHGGYTF,.,13,few,TRBV12-3/TRBV12-4,TRBJ1-2
TGTGCCAGCAGCTTAGAGGTCGGGGCCGGCTACACCTTC,CASSLEVGAGYTF,.,13,many,TRBV11-2,TRBJ1-2
TGTGCCAGCAGACAGGGTTTAGACACTGAAGCTTTCTTT,CASRQGLDTEAFF,.,13,many,TRBV14,TRBJ1-1
TGTGCCAGCTCACCACCAACCCTTCGCACAGATACGCAGTATTTT,CASSPPTLRTDTQYF,.,15,many,TRBV18,TRBJ2-3
TGTGCCAGCAGCTTGCAAAGCGGGAGGGCAGATACGCAGTATTTT,CASSLQSGRADTQYF,TRBD2,15,few,TRBV5-8,TRBJ2-3
TGTGCCAGCTCAGCCCAGCAGGGATGGGGCAATGAGCAGTTCTTC,CASSAQQGWGNEQFF,.,15,many,TRBV18,TRBJ2-1
TGTGCCAGCAGCTTCCCCTTTATGAACACTGAAGCTTTCTTT,CASSFPFMNTEAFF,.,14,many,TRBV7-2,TRBJ1-1
TGTGCCAGCAGTTTAGGGGACGGAAGCTCCTATAATTCACCCCTCCACTTT,CASSLGDGSSYNSPLHF,.,17,many,TRBV28,TRBJ1-6
TGTGCCAGCAGCGGGGACTCATTCAATGAGCAGTTCTTC,CASSGDSFNEQFF,.,13,.,TRBV11-1,TRBJ2-1
TGTGCCAGCAGTGACGGACTAGCGGGAGATGTCTCCTACGAGCAGTACTTC,CASSDGLAGDVSYEQYF,TRBD2,17,many,TRBV2,TRBJ2-7
TGCAGTGCTAAGTCAGGGGCACGCACAGATACGCAGTATTTT,CSAKSGARTDTQYF,.,14,many,TRBV20-1,TRBJ2-3
TGTGCCAGCAAGCGGAGGCTAGCGAGCACAGATACGCAGTATTTT,CASKRRLASTDTQYF,.,15,many,TRBV28,TRBJ2-3
TGTGCCAGCAGACCTAGCGGGAGTGGTAACGAGCAGTACTTC,CASRPSGSGNEQYF,TRBD2,14,many,TRBV6-1,TRBJ2-7
TGTGCCAGCAGTTTATTGGCGGGTAGCTCCTACAATGAGCAGTTCTTC,CASSLLAGSSYNEQFF,.,16,many,TRBV27,TRBJ2-1
TGTGCCAGCAGAAAGGGCGTGGTGGGGGCTGGCACTGAAGCTTTCTTT,CASRKGVVGAGTEAFF,.,16,many,TRBV6-1,TRBJ1-1
TGTGCCAGCGGGACGCTACTAGCGGGAGTTCACGAGACCCAGTACTTC,CASGTLLAGVHETQYF,TRBD2,16,many,TRBV28,TRBJ2-5
TGCAGCGTTGAAAGGACGGCAGGGGACGGCACAGATACGCAGTATTTT,CSVERTAGDGTDTQYF,.,16,few,TRBV29-1,TRBJ2-3
TGCAGCGTTGAAGATCGGGGCAGGCATTTAAGCACAGATACGCAGTATTTT,CSVEDRGRHLSTDTQYF,.,17,.,TRBV29-1,TRBJ2-3
TGCAGTGCTAGAGATATGAGTACTGGTTCTAGCTCCTACGAGCAGTACTTC,CSARDMSTGSSSYEQYF,.,17,few,TRBV20-1,TRBJ2-7
TGTGCCACCGCCAGTCAAAACCAAGAGACCCAGTACTTC,CATASQNQETQYF,.,13,many,TRBV24-1,TRBJ2-5
TGCGCCAGCAGTTCTGACAGGGTGAACACTGAAGCTTTCTTT,CASSSDRVNTEAFF,TRBD1,14,many,TRBV5-1,TRBJ1-1
TGCGCCAGCAGCTTAGTTCCGAGGGATTCCAATGAGCAGTTCTTC,CASSLVPRDSNEQFF,.,15,many,TRBV5-1,TRBJ2-1
TGCGCCAGCAGCTTCAGGGAGGGGGCTGAAGCTTTCTTT,CASSFREGAEAFF,.,13,many,TRBV5-1,TRBJ1-1
TGTGCCAGCAGTAGATCTAGCTCCGAGCAGTACTTC,CASSRSSSEQYF,.,12,many,TRBV28,TRBJ2-7
TGTGCCAGCAGCTACGCCGGGACGCCGAATCAGCCCCAGCATTTT,CASSYAGTPNQPQHF,.,15,.,TRBV12-3/TRBV12-4,TRBJ1-5
TGTGCCAGCCGGATGGCGCTGAACACTGAAGCTTTCTTT,CASRMALNTEAFF,.,13,many,TRBV28,TRBJ1-1
TGCAGCGTTGAATCACCGACAGGGGGCATCTACGAGCAGTACTTC,CSVESPTGGIYEQYF,TRBD1,15,few,TRBV29-1,TRBJ2-7
TGTGCCACCAGCAGAGATCTAGGGGACAGGGGGCCGGAGACCCAGTACTTC,CATSRDLGDRGPETQYF,TRBD1,17,many,TRBV15,TRBJ2-5
TGCAGCGTTGAATCAGGGATTCAAGAGACCCAGTACTTC,CSVESGIQETQYF,.,13,.,TRBV29-1,TRBJ2-5
TGTGCCAGCAGCCAAGACAGGGGTTATAATTCACCCCTCCACTTT,CASSQDRGYNSPLHF,.,15,few,TRBV4-2,TRBJ1-6
TGCGCCAGCAGCGTACCGGGACAGCTTGACTATGGCTACACCTTC,CASSVPGQLDYGYTF,TRBD1,15,.,TRBV5-1,TRBJ1-2
TGTGCCAGCAGTTTCCGGACCTCTTCGGCTTTCTTT,CASSFRTSSAFF,.,12,many,TRBV12-3/TRBV12-4,TRBJ1-1
TGCAGTGCTAGATCCAGCTTGGGCTACGAGCAGTACTTC,CSARSSLGYEQYF,.,13,.,TRBV20-1,TRBJ2-7
TGTGCCAGCTCACCCACGAGGGATCGGAGAGCCTACGAGCAGTACTTC,CASSPTRDRRAYEQYF,.,16,.,TRBV18,TRBJ2-7
TGTGCCAGCAGTTACTCGCTTTCCTCGAACACTGAAGCTTTCTTT,CASSYSLSSNTEAFF,.,15,.,TRBV6-5,TRBJ1-1
TGTGCCAGCAGTCGGGATAAGCTGGCCTACGAGCAGTACTTC,CASSRDKLAYEQYF,.,14,.,TRBV6-2/TRBV6-3,TRBJ2-7
TGCGCCAGCAGCTTGGGACAGGGTATGAACACTGAAGCTTTCTTT,CASSLGQGMNTEAFF,TRBD1,15,.,TRBV5-1,TRBJ1-1
TGCAGTGCTCCGGCCTGGGGAGCGGGAGACCTCTTTTTGGCAGATACGCAGTATTTT,CSAPAWGAGDLFLADTQYF,TRBD2,19,many,TRBV20-1,TRBJ2-3
TGTGCCAGCAGCTTAGGATTCATGAGCGGTGGGGTCTACGAGCAGTACTTC,CASSLGFMSGGVYEQYF,.,17,many,TRBV13,TRBJ2-7
TGTGCCAGCAGTCGCACCCGACTAGCGGTCTCCTACGAGCAGTACTTC,CASSRTRLAVSYEQYF,TRBD2,16,.,TRBV6-1,TRBJ2-7
TGTGCCTGGAGTAATAGCGGGAGTACAGATACGCAGTATTTT,CAWSNSGSTDTQYF,TRBD2,14,.,TRBV30,TRBJ2-3
TGTGCCAGCAGTGAAGGACACTCTTACGAGCAGTACTTC,CASSEGHSYEQYF,.,13,few,TRBV6-1,TRBJ2-7
TGTGCCAGCGGGGTTCGTCAGGGGAGTATCAACAATGAGCAGTTCTTC,CASGVRQGSINNEQFF,.,16,many,TRBV7-2,TRBJ2-1